One sample yielded the 17 T cell receptor beta chains listed below, sequenced in a study of tumor-infiltrating lymphocytes in primary liver carcinoma. Constant-region priming of 500 to 550 ng total RNA yielded TCR beta cDNA. Three rounds of nested multiplex PCR with slightly modified ARM-PCR produced TCR beta libraries. Primers for the first two PCR rounds were TRBV1-TRBV30 forward primers and a C-beta reverse primer (roughly 10 cycles per round). TCRdb reanalysed the multiplex PCR reads using MiXCR and keeps one entry per CDR3 protein. The repertoire has 65,000 to 80,000 distinct CDR3 sequences, about 70% of them found once; the top ten carry 28%. Unsorted bulk tissue (about 20-30 mg) underwent RNA and DNA co-extraction. The sample taken for sequencing was liver tumor tissue from sampling region 4. This sample's subset: tumor region T4, right-lateral pole. All receptors derive from a man between 40 and 49 years old with primary liver carcinoma and hepatitis B virus infection.

Notes on this clonotype: An end of the junction does not agree with germline; a read error may underlie this. The V call is TRBV4-2, the J call TRBJ2-7; 8 bases are shared with TRBD1. This CDR3 is 12 amino acids long. The germline gives CDR1 LGHNA, CDR2 YNFKEQ. CDR3 sequence reads: CVSSQTGDEQYF. The CDR3 region has the DNA TGTGTCAGCAGCCAGACAGGGGACGAACAGTACTTC.

Ten or more counts support this clonotype. The genes are TRBV6-1 and TRBJ2-4; 7 bases line up with TRBD2. After removal of 5 bases from V and 1 base from J, the junction contained 5 bases not matched to a gene. The CDR3 covers 15 residues. Germline assignment: CDR1 MNHNS and CDR2 SASEGT. CDR3 loop: CASSLTGGAKNIQYF. The DNA for the CDR3 is TGTGCCAGCAGTCTGACCGGGGGGGCCAAAAACATTCAGTACTTC.

The sample holds one count of this clonotype. Germline is not matched at one junction end, which may reflect a read error. The CDR3 reads CASSQDRTGDYGYTF. Written as DNA, the CDR3 is TGTGCCAGCAGCCAAGATCGTACAGGGGACTATGGCTATACCTTC. This chain uses TRBV4-2 with TRBJ1-2; 7 bases fit TRBD1. Per germline, CDR1 LGHNA and CDR2 YNFKEQ. The CDR3 length is 15 residues.

This clonotype came up many times. The chain recombines TRBV24-1 with TRBJ1-1, with TRBD1 as a possible D gene (5 bases). The germline CDR1 and CDR2 sequences are KGHDR and SFDVKD. Between the trimmed V and J ends, which lost 6 bases and 4 bases, there was a span of 5 bases. The CDR3 extends over 11 amino acids. The CDR3 sequence is CATSQGTEAFF. CDR3 DNA: TGTGCCACCAGTCAGGGCACTGAAGCTTTCTTT.

Ten or more counts support this clonotype. The chain links TRBV28 to TRBJ2-4, with 9 nucleotides matching TRBD1. J was trimmed by 6 bases and V by 5 bases; bases with no gene match: 2. Germline lookup yields CDR1 MDHEN and CDR2 SYDVKM. The CDR3 spans 13 residues. CDR3 bases: TGTGCCAGCAGTGGGGGACAGGGAAACATTCAGTACTTC. Its protein is CASSGGQGNIQYF. Full variable domain (rest looked up from reference TRBV28 and TRBJ2-4): DVKVTQSSRYLVKRTGEKVFLECVQDMDHENMFWYRQDPGLGLRLIYFSYDVKMKEKGDIPEGYSVSREKKERFSLILESASTNQTSMYLCASSGGQGNIQYFGAGTRLSVL.

The chain is built from TRBV11-2 and TRBJ2-2; 8 bases agree with TRBD2. Unmatched junction bases numbered 8, after V lost 5 bases and J lost 0 bases. CDR1 and CDR2 from the germline V gene are SGHAT and FQNNGV. The CDR3 is 17 amino acids. As DNA, the CDR3 is TGTGCCAGCAGCCCCAGCGGGGGACAAGCGAACACCGGGGAGCTGTTTTTT. Encoded protein: CASSPSGGQANTGELFF.

Comment on this clonotype: This may come from a read error, since a much larger clone is one base off. The chain has TRBV19 and TRBJ1-1; possible D gene TRBD1, 6 bases. Germline-derived CDR1 and CDR2 are LNHDA and SQIVND (reference sequence). The CDR3 runs 13 residues. The CDR3, as DNA: TGTACCAGTAGTATCTTCATGGGCAGGGGAGCTTTCTTT. Translated: CTSSIFMGRGAFF. The whole variable domain, filled in from reference TRBV19 and TRBJ1-1, reads DGGITQSPKYLFRKEGQNVTLSCEQNLNHDAMYWYRQDPGQGLRLIYYSQIVNDFQKGDIAEGYSVSREKKESFPLTVTSAQKNPTAFYLCTSSIFMGRGAFFGQGTRLTVV.

Comment on this clonotype: It may be a read error: a sequence one base away is much more abundant. This chain joins TRBV28 and TRBJ2-3; 9 positions match TRBD1. Germline CDR1 and CDR2: MDHEN and SYDVKM. V lost 6 bases and J lost 4; bases outside the gene matches: 5. The CDR3 is made up of 14 amino acids. CDR3 sequence: CASRQGQGADTQYF. The CDR3 nucleotides read TGTGCCAGCAGACAGGGACAGGGCGCAGATACGCAGTATTTT.

This clonotype has just a few counts. This rearrangement joins TRBV2 to TRBJ1-6, with D perhaps TRBD1 (5 bases). This CDR3 contains 15 residues. Trimming took off 3 bases at V and 5 bases at J, with 11 bases between the two ends. CDR1 SNHLY and CDR2 FYNNEI come from the germline V gene. The CDR3 here is CASSEVREDNSPLHF. The CDR3 nucleotides are TGTGCCAGCAGTGAGGTCAGGGAGGATAATTCACCCCTCCACTTT. The full variable domain, in which reference TRBV2 and TRBJ1-6 provide the parts outside the CDR3, is EPEVTQTPSHQVTQMGQEVILRCVPISNHLYFYWYRQILGQKVEFLVSFYNNEISEKSEIFDDQFSVERPDGSNFTLKIRSTKLEDSAMYFCASSEVREDNSPLHFGNGTRLTVT.

In regard to this clonotype: A junction end diverges from the germline sequence, so it may reflect a read error. The chain employs TRBV7-8 and TRBJ2-7, with D possibly TRBD1 on 6 matching bases. The CDR3 runs 15 residues. Germline CDR1 SGHVS, CDR2 FQNEAQ. CDR3 loop: CASSSDGQLSYERYF. The CDR3 region has the DNA TGTGCCAGCAGCTCAGATGGACAGCTATCCTACGAGCGGTACTTC.

Notes on this clonotype: The junction and the germline gene differ at one end; a read error may be behind it. The chain joins TRBV11-2 to TRBJ2-2; 9 bases are shared with TRBD2. There are 16 residues in the CDR3. Per germline, CDR1 SGHAT and CDR2 FQNNGV. The CDR3 region is CGSSVVALAGTGELFF. The CDR3 DNA is TGTGGCAGCAGCGTAGTGGCGCTAGCGGGAACCGGGGAGCTGTTTTTC. Filled out from reference TRBV11-2 and TRBJ2-2, the complete variable domain reads EAGVAQSPRYKIIEKRQSVAFWCNPISGHATLYWYQQILGQGPKLLIQFQNNGVVDDSQLPKDRFSAERLKGVDSTLKIQPAKLEDSAVYLCGSSVVALAGTGELFFGEGSRLTVL.

This chain links TRBV5-4 with TRBJ2-1; the match to TRBD2 covers 13 bases. J gave up 14 bases and V 5 bases, and 13 bases lay outside the gene matches. The CDR3 consists of 15 residues. Per the germline V gene, CDR1 is SGHNT and CDR2 is YYREEE (reference sequence). DNA of the CDR3: TGTGCCAGCAGTTCTGGGACTAGCGGGAATCCCGAGGAGTTCTTC. Its protein is CASSSGTSGNPEEFF.

As concerns this clonotype: Since no conserved phenylalanine or tryptophan closes the CDR3, a read error is the likely cause. The genes are TRBV11-1 and TRBJ2-3, with 11 bases aligning to TRBD2. The CDR3 is 16 amino acids. Looked up from germline, CDR1 is SGHAT and CDR2 is FQDESV (reference sequence). The DNA for the CDR3 is TGTGCCAGCAGTAAGGGACTAGCGGTTAGCACAGGTACGCAGTATCTT. Translating gives CASSKGLAVSTGTQYL.

V gene TRBV6-4 combines with J gene TRBJ2-1; 7 nucleotides match TRBD2. Germline assignment: CDR1 MRHNA and CDR2 SNTAGT. There are 14 residues in the CDR3. With 4 bases clipped from V and 15 bases from J, the junction kept 15 bases outside the gene matches. DNA of the CDR3: TGTGCCAGCAGTGTTAACGAGGGAGGGTCGACCATGTTCTTC. Its protein is CASSVNEGGSTMFF.

Only a few counts were recorded for this clonotype. One end of the junction does not line up with germline, which may come from a read error. The chain combines TRBV28 with TRBJ1-5; no firm D call. The CDR3 has 12 amino acids. CDR1 and CDR2 (germline): MDHEN, SYDVKM. CDR3 loop: CASTPPRRPQLF. The DNA for the CDR3 is TGTGCCAGCACCCCCCCCCGCAGGCCCCAGCTTTTT.

In the case of this clonotype: This may come from a read error, since a much larger clone is one base off. V is TRBV20-1 and J is TRBJ1-1, with TRBD1 as a possible D gene (6 bases). The CDR3 length is 11 residues. The germline V gene has CDR1 DFQATT and CDR2 SNEGSKA (reference sequence). The CDR3: CSAGQNSEAFF. In nucleotides, the CDR3 is TGCAGTGCTGGACAGAACAGTGAAGCTTTCTTT.

Turning to this clonotype: A read error may produce the germline difference seen at one junction end. The V and J genes are TRBV6-9 and TRBJ2-3, with TRBD2 identical over 11 bases. From germline, CDR1 is MNHGY and CDR2 SVAAGI. This CDR3 contains 16 residues. Here the CDR3 DNA reads TGTGCCAGCAGCGGATTAGCGGGAGGGCCGGGGAATGAGCAGCTCTTT. Its translation: CASSGLAGGPGNEQLF.